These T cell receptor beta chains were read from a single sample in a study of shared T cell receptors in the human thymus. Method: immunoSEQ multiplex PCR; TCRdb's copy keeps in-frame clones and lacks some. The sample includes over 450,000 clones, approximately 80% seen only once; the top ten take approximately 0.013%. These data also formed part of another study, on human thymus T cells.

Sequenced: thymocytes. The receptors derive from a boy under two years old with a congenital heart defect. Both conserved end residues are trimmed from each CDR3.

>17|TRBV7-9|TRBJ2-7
ASSRPGKCGPPRNCEQY
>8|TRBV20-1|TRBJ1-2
SAPSYGYT
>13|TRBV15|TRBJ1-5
ATSRGDRESQPQH
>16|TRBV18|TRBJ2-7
ASSPPPRTSGRGHEQY
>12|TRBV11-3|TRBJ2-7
ASSWDRATYEQY
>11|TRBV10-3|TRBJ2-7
AIMAPTTYEQY
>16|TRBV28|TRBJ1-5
ASSFYRQVSPTNQPQH
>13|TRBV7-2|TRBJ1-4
ASSTWGGAYEKLF
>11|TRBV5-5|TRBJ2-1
ASQGSSYNEQF
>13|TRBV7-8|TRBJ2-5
ASSPAGDSQETQY
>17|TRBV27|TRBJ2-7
ASSLWGGTGVVSPYEQY
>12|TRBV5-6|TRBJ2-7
ASSLVGQPYEQY
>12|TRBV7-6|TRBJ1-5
ASSPRQGSQPQH
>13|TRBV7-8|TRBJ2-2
ASSYRLAHTGELF
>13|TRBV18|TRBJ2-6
ASSPWETGANVLT
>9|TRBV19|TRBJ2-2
ASISTGELF
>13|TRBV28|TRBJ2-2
ASSSGGANTGELF
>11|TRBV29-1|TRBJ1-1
SVEDWARTEAF
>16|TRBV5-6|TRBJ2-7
ASSLEGRGQLLSYEQY
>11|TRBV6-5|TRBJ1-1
ASSLRQGTEAF
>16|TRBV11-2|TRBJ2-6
ASSSGTGVNSGANVLT
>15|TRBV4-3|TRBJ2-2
ASSQVASGTYTGELF
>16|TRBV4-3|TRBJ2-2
ASSQETGGDGNPGELF
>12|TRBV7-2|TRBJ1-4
ASSLMTGEEKLF
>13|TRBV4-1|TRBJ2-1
ASSLRGDSYNEQF
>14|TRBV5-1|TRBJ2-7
ASSPFSSGPNYEQY
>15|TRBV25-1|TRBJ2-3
ASTRGGQGDSTDTQY
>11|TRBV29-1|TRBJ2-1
SVEGRVEREQF
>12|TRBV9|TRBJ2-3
ASSVRQGRDTQY
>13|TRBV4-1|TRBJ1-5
ASSQDRQGNQPQH
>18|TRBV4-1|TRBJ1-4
ASSQERPPSPDRVNEKLF
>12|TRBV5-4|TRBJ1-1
ASSLAGVVTEAF
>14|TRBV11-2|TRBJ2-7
ASSLGEGQNSYEQY
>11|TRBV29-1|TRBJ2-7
SAAGDPPYEQY
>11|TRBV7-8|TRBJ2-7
ASTLNKSYEQY
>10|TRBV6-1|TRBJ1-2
ASTGKWAGYT
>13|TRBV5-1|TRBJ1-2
ASSSSRGPNYGYT
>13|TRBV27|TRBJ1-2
ASSPTGGRDYGYT
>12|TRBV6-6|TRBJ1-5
ASSMDRENQPQH
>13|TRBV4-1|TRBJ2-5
ASSFPSGSGETQY
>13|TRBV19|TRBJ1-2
ASSIRQGEWGGYT
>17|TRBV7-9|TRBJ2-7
ASSLIRDRGPRVLYEQY
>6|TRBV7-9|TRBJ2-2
VGGELF
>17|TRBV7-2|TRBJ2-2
ASTFPGTRGRGLWGELF
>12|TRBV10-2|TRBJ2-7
ASSPGLAPYEQY
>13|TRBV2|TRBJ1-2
ASSERAGSNYGYT
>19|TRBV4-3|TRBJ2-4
ASSQEGAGTSVTLAKNIQY
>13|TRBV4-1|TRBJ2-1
ASRLIAGGTNEQF
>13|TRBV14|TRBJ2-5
ASSQGGRTRETQY
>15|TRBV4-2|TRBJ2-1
ASSQQPGTSDYNEQF
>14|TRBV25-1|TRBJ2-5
ASSELGTDLRETQY
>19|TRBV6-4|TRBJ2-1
ASSASLAGGRGWQGIDEQF
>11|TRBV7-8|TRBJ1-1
ASNRKRGTEAF